These T cell receptor beta chains were read from a single sample in a study of blood T cell repertoires in COVID-19. The data were produced by immunoSEQ multiplex PCR, yet TCRdb's version contains in-frame clones alone and is incomplete. There are over 200,000 clones in the sample; 70% to 90% occur only once, and 10% to 14% lies in the top ten. The sequenced sample was PBMCs or T cells enriched from blood (not recorded which). These receptors came from a man aged 30 to 45 who had recovered from COVID-19. Both conserved end residues are part of each CDR3. D genes are given only for firm matches. Clone size is given for some rows only: seen once, a few or many times, or a class if the clone is expanded.

d_call,v_call,clone_size,j_call,cdr3_aa,cdr3_nt
NA,TRBV18,NA,TRBJ1-4,CASSLKRTGNEKLFF,TGTGCCAGCTCACTGAAGAGAACAGGGAATGAAAAACTGTTTTTT
NA,TRBV6-5,NA,TRBJ1-3,CASSYLTGTAGNTIYF,TGTGCCAGCAGTTACCTGACAGGAACGGCTGGAAACACCATATATTTT
NA,TRBV7-8,few,TRBJ2-1,CASSFFQGIFYNEQFF,TGTGCCAGCAGCTTTTTTCAGGGGATTTTTTACAATGAGCAGTTCTTC
NA,TRBV27,NA,TRBJ1-6,CASRRGGPFFNSPLHF,TGTGCCAGCAGAAGGGGGGGGCCTTTCTTTAATTCACCCCTCCACTTT
NA,TRBV4-1,few,TRBJ1-5,CASSPSGRTRQPQHF,TGCGCCAGCAGCCCCTCAGGGAGGACACGTCAGCCCCAGCATTTT
TRBD1,TRBV6-2/TRBV6-3,NA,TRBJ2-6,CASSSIFRDRRDSGANVLTF,TGTGCCAGCAGCTCTATATTCCGGGACAGGAGGGACTCTGGGGCCAACGTCCTGACTTTC
NA,TRBV19,NA,TRBJ1-1,CASSTRPSNTEAFF,TGTGCCAGTAGTACGCGGCCGTCGAACACTGAAGCTTTCTTT
NA,TRBV11-2,NA,TRBJ2-7,CASSSFGTLSSYEQYF,TGTGCCAGCAGCTCCTTCGGGACTCTAAGCTCCTACGAGCAGTACTTC
TRBD1,TRBV10-3,few,TRBJ2-7,CALRDSSYEQYF,TGTGCCCTACGGGACAGCTCCTACGAGCAGTACTTC
NA,TRBV20-1,NA,TRBJ1-6,CSASVAGRNSPLHF,TGCAGTGCTAGTGTGGCAGGGCGAAATTCACCCCTCCACTTT
NA,TRBV3-1/TRBV3-2,NA,TRBJ1-1,CASSQRGSTEAFF,TGTGCCAGCAGCCAAAGGGGGTCCACTGAAGCTTTCTTT
NA,TRBV6-2/TRBV6-3,NA,TRBJ1-1,CASSSEGGDTEAFF,TGTGCCAGCAGTTCGGAAGGAGGGGACACTGAAGCTTTCTTT
TRBD1,TRBV18,NA,TRBJ1-3,CASSPRQGATGNTIYF,TGTGCCAGCTCACCTCGACAGGGGGCGACTGGAAACACCATATATTTT
NA,TRBV11-3,once,TRBJ2-7,CASSPGGRDTYEQYF,TGTGCCAGCAGCCCTGGGGGAAGGGACACCTACGAGCAGTACTTC
NA,TRBV5-1,NA,TRBJ1-2,CASRQDSANYGYTF,TGCGCCAGCAGACAGGACAGCGCTAACTATGGCTACACCTTC
NA,TRBV5-1,NA,TRBJ2-7,CASSFGRGLILYEQYF,TGCGCCAGCAGCTTCGGTCGCGGGCTTATTCTCTACGAGCAGTACTTC
TRBD1,TRBV19,NA,TRBJ1-4,CASKDRGVGDEKLFF,TGTGCCAGTAAGGACAGGGGGGTCGGTGATGAAAAACTGTTTTTT